This T cell receptor (beta chain) came from a study of Graves' ophthalmopathy and Graves' hyperthyroidism listed by TCRdb under 2018. For context, the study as a whole: Hyperthyroidism was considered stable if no progression to ophthalmopathy occurred within 18 months of follow-up. The independent validation cohort included 18 hyperthyroidism patients plus 17 patients who later progressed from hyperthyroidism to ophthalmopathy. To explore V-J signatures that separate ophthalmopathy from hyperthyroidism, a discovery set of about a hundred patients was enrolled, consisting of about 45 with ophthalmopathy and around 57 with stable hyperthyroidism. In a handful of hyperthyroidism patients, the T-cell repertoire of thyroid tissue was compared with the T-cell repertoire of blood. In total, some 130 blood samples were TCR-sequenced: fewer than 50 ophthalmopathy, some 80 hyperthyroidism and roughly 17 hyperthyroidism-to-ophthalmopathy patients. The study used signatures of the TCR beta repertoire to tell Graves' ophthalmopathy apart from Graves' hyperthyroidism and to predict which patients would progress to ophthalmopathy. Following sampling, methimazole starting at 30 mg daily was administered to hyperthyroidism patients, and high-dose intravenous methylprednisolone was administered to ophthalmopathy patients.

Patients with hyperthyroidism were aged 18 to 65 years, had been newly diagnosed, and had a disease duration of less than 2 months. Anyone with other autoimmune diseases, uncontrolled infections, pregnancy or lactation was excluded from the study. Clinical symptoms, serum thyroxine, TRAb, thyroid ultrasound and orbital computed tomography formed the basis of the diagnosis. Total RNA was extracted using Trizol reagent, and RNA quality was checked on an Agilent 2100 Bioanalyzer. Remarks on this clonotype: No cognate antigen has been identified for it. No quality values exist for individual bases; no much larger clone is one base distant.

Beyond this particular receptor, the publication reports: No statistical method was used to set the sample size in advance, and the investigators knew which group each participant was assigned to. Most expanded thyroid clonotypes with frequency above 0.001 were also detected in blood, suggesting blood repertoires may reflect the thyroid immune response. In validation, the model predicted ophthalmopathy progression with about 70% sensitivity and roughly 72% specificity; approximately 12 predicted patients were CT-confirmed with GO in a median of 6.5 months. In cross-validation, the 13-signature model distinguished ophthalmopathy from stable hyperthyroidism with about 90% sensitivity and around 82% specificity, and in the test set the corresponding values were about 80% and 75%.

The germline V gene sets CDR1 to SQVTM and CDR2 to ANQGSEA. V and J are truncated by 8 bases and 2 bases respectively, leaving an intervening sequence of 16 bases. CDR3 length: 13 amino acids, cysteine to phenylalanine. This entry keeps only the CDR3 DNA: 39 bases, framed from base 1. TCR beta CDR3 regions were amplified from RNA transcripts for repertoire sequencing. The first round of RT-PCR was done with HTBI primers and the Qiagen OneStep RT-PCR kit, and was followed by a second round of multiplex PCR, then size selection and purification. Libraries were sequenced paired-end with 100 bp reads on an Illumina HiSeq2000. Concerning the study's data processing: SOAPnuke was used for read processing, and reads with adapters, uncalled bases, a mean Phred below 15, or no exact constant-primer or identifier match were discarded. COPE v1.2.5 was used to merge high-quality paired reads. Unique nucleotide sequences were defined as clonotypes and aligned to IMGT TRB V, D and J references using MiTCR v1.1. The analysis was limited to V-J combinations with a frequency above 0.0001, which together covered approximately 99% of repertoires. A TCR clonal expansion and chaos score per V-J combination was defined as the ratio of F50 clonal expansion to chaos observed in the TCRdist matrix. Welch's t-statistics and random forest were used to narrow the features down to approximately 13 V-J combinations, which were then fed into a naive Bayes classifier. The Morisita-Horn index was used to measure how similar the thyroid and blood repertoires were. TCRdb itself trimmed the public reads at Q25 with fastp, ran MiXCR and retained productive beta chains. Entries are consolidated by CDR3 protein sequence, retaining the most common genes and DNA. For this entry, the V and J calls and clone size follow TCRdb and not the study's own pipeline. Within this sample are a few hundred thousand distinct CDR3 sequences, with under 45% of them counted one time only. Over 3.5% of the sample comes from the top ten.

This sequence uses TRBV29-1 and TRBJ2-7, with the D call perhaps TRBD1 or TRBD2, as 6 bases match in each case. The TCR was taken from an adult man with Graves' hyperthyroidism. Sequencing was performed on peripheral blood or thyroid tissue (not recorded which). The CDR3 reads as follows: CSSLRGDPYEQYF. In nucleotide form, the sequence is TGCAGCAGTTTAAGGGGGGACCCCTACGAGCAGTACTTC.